The 4 T cell receptor beta chains below come from one sample, sequenced in a study of T cells in localized non-small cell lung cancer. The table came from immunoSEQ multiplex PCR; TCRdb's copy has only in-frame clones and leaves some out. The sample carries tens of thousands of clones, around nine tenths recorded once. This specimen consisted of PBMCs, obtained before any cancer treatment. The origin of the receptors is a man between 40 and 69 years old with stage II squamous cell lung carcinoma.

As for this clone: Within the sample, other DNA sequences also encode this same CDR3. The chain is built from TRBV2 and TRBJ2-2; D not certain. V was clipped by 7 bases and J by 2 bases, with 8 bases between them. The CDR3 runs 13 residues. The germline V gene encodes CDR1 SNHLY and CDR2 FYNNEI. For the CDR3, the DNA is TGTGCCAGCAAAGACACAAACACCGGGGAGCTGTTTTTT. It encodes CASKDTNTGELFF.

The V and J genes are TRBV7-9 and TRBJ2-1; no clear D. CDR1 SEHNR and CDR2 FQNEAQ come from the germline V gene (reference sequence). Trimming removed 3 bases from V and 6 bases from J, with 9 bases in between. This CDR3 has 13 amino acids. The CDR3 DNA sequence: TGTGCCAGCAGCTTCTTACGGACCAATGAGCAGTTCTTC. Translating it yields CASSFLRTNEQFF.

This clone was found once. The gene calls are TRBV29-1 and TRBJ2-5; D may be TRBD2 (6 bases). The CDR3 runs 15 residues. V dropped 0 bases and J dropped 7 bases, with 18 bases sitting between them. Germline V gene data show CDR1 as SQVTM and CDR2 as ANQGSEA. DNA of the CDR3: TGCAGCGTTGAAGAGGGAGGTACCGGGATGGGGACCCAGTACTTC. Translated, it gives CSVEEGGTGMGTQYF.

This clone was counted between two and nine times. In DNA, the CDR3 is TGTGCCAGCAGCTTGGACGTCCCCGGAGAAGCTTTCTTT. It is translated as CASSLDVPGEAFF. V is TRBV5-4 and J is TRBJ1-1, with no clear D. Looked up from germline, CDR1 is SGHNT and CDR2 is YYREEE (reference sequence). The V gene lost 0 bases and the J gene lost 8 bases, with 11 bases spanning the gap. There are 13 residues in the CDR3. The full variable domain, with the rest looked up from reference TRBV5-4 and TRBJ1-1, is ETGVTQSPTHLIKTRGQQVTLRCSSQSGHNTVSWYQQALGQGPQFIFQYYREEENGRGNFPPRFSGLQFPNYSSELNVNALELDDSALYLCASSLDVPGEAFFGQGTRLTVV.